This is a list of T cell receptor beta chains from one sample in a study of Graves' ophthalmopathy and Graves' hyperthyroidism. Using its own MiXCR run on the multiplex PCR reads, TCRdb lists one record per CDR3 protein. The sample gives 740,000 or so distinct CDR3 sequences, roughly two fifths of which show up once; approximately 43% is in the top ten. Input material: peripheral blood. These receptors were obtained from an adult man with Graves' ophthalmopathy. CDR3s include the opening cysteine and the closing phenylalanine or tryptophan. D genes are given only for firm matches. Size tells how often a clone was seen (once, few, many) or the class of an expanded clone, and some rows leave it out.

v_gene	d_gene	len	j_gene	abundance	CDR3nt	CDR3aa
TRBV10-3	-	14	TRBJ1-4	-	TGTGCCAGCGGTGAAGCCCAAGTCAGCGAAAAACTGTTTTTT	CASGEAQVSEKLFF
TRBV2	-	16	TRBJ1-1	-	TGTGCCAGCAGTGAGGCGAGACTAGCGGGGGGTACTGAAGCTTTCTTT	CASSEARLAGGTEAFF
TRBV10-1	TRBD2	15	TRBJ2-7	-	TGCGCCAGCAGCAGCCAAAGCGGGGGGACCTACGAGCAGTACTTC	CASSSQSGGTYEQYF
TRBV7-2	TRBD2	18	TRBJ2-2	-	TGTGCCAGCGGCTTCCTCATAGGCGGGGGGCGGGACACCGGGGAGCTGTTTTTT	CASGFLIGGGRDTGELFF
TRBV24-1	TRBD2	16	TRBJ2-7	-	TGTGCCACCAGTGATCCCAGAGCGGGAGGGTCCTACGAGCAGTACTTC	CATSDPRAGGSYEQYF
TRBV20-1	TRBD1	15	TRBJ1-4	-	TGCAGTCAAGGGACAAGTAGGGGGCTCGCTGAAAAACTGTTTTTT	CSQGTSRGLAEKLFF
TRBV7-9	TRBD1	15	TRBJ2-2	-	TGTGCCAGCAGCGCCGGACAGGGACTCACCGGGGAGCTGTTTTTT	CASSAGQGLTGELFF
TRBV10-2	-	15	TRBJ1-6	many	TGCGCCAGCAGTGACCCGTGGGGTAGGGGCTCACCCCTCCACTTT	CASSDPWGRGSPLHF
TRBV15	TRBD1	14	TRBJ2-5	once	TGTGCCACCAGCAGGGGACAGGGACAAGAGACCCAGTACTTC	CATSRGQGQETQYF
TRBV2	TRBD1	13	TRBJ2-7	many	TGTGCCAGCAGGGGACAGGGGCGATACGAGCAGTACTTC	CASRGQGRYEQYF
TRBV29-1	TRBD1	16	TRBJ2-5	many	TGCAGCGTTGAAGAAGTGACAGGGGGCCGCGGTTTGATCCAGTACTTC	CSVEEVTGGRGLIQYF
TRBV27	-	14	TRBJ1-6	few	TGTGCCAGCAGTTTCCTTAGCCCTAATTCACCCCTCCACTTT	CASSFLSPNSPLHF
TRBV15	TRBD1	16	TRBJ1-5	many	TGTGCCACCAGCAGAGCTGACAGGGGCTGGAATCAGCCCCAGCATTTT	CATSRADRGWNQPQHF
TRBV7-7	TRBD1	16	TRBJ2-2	-	TGTGCTAGCAGCCACGGACAGGGCGCGAACACCGGGGAGCTGTTTTTT	CASSHGQGANTGELFF
TRBV7-9	TRBD1	14	TRBJ2-5	many	TGTGCCAGCAGCCCTACAGGGGTTGGGGAGACCCAGTACTTC	CASSPTGVGETQYF
TRBV25-1	-	14	TRBJ2-2	-	TGTGCCAGCAGCTTCGGGACGGCTACCGGGGAGCTGTTTTTT	CASSFGTATGELFF
TRBV24-1	TRBD1	14	TRBJ1-5	few	TGTGCCAGCAGTTTCGACAGGGGAGGTCAGCCCCAGCATTTT	CASSFDRGGQPQHF
TRBV4-1	-	15	TRBJ2-7	few	TGCGCCAGCAGCCAAGGACAGTCCTATGGTGCCGAGCAGTACTTC	CASSQGQSYGAEQYF
TRBV9	-	15	TRBJ1-4	many	TGTGCCAGCAGCGCCGACAGCGCAACTAATGAAAAACTGTTTTTT	CASSADSATNEKLFF
TRBV6-6	TRBD1	14	TRBJ1-2	many	TGTGCCAGCACCGGGACAGGGGTTCGTTATGGCTACACCTTC	CASTGTGVRYGYTF
TRBV4-2	-	16	TRBJ1-6	-	TGTGCCAGCAGCCAAGGACCCCCGGGACTAAATTCACCCCTCCACTTT	CASSQGPPGLNSPLHF
TRBV10-3	-	13	TRBJ2-7	once	TGTGCCGCTGAAGGGGCTAGCTCCTACGAGCAGTACTTC	CAAEGASSYEQYF